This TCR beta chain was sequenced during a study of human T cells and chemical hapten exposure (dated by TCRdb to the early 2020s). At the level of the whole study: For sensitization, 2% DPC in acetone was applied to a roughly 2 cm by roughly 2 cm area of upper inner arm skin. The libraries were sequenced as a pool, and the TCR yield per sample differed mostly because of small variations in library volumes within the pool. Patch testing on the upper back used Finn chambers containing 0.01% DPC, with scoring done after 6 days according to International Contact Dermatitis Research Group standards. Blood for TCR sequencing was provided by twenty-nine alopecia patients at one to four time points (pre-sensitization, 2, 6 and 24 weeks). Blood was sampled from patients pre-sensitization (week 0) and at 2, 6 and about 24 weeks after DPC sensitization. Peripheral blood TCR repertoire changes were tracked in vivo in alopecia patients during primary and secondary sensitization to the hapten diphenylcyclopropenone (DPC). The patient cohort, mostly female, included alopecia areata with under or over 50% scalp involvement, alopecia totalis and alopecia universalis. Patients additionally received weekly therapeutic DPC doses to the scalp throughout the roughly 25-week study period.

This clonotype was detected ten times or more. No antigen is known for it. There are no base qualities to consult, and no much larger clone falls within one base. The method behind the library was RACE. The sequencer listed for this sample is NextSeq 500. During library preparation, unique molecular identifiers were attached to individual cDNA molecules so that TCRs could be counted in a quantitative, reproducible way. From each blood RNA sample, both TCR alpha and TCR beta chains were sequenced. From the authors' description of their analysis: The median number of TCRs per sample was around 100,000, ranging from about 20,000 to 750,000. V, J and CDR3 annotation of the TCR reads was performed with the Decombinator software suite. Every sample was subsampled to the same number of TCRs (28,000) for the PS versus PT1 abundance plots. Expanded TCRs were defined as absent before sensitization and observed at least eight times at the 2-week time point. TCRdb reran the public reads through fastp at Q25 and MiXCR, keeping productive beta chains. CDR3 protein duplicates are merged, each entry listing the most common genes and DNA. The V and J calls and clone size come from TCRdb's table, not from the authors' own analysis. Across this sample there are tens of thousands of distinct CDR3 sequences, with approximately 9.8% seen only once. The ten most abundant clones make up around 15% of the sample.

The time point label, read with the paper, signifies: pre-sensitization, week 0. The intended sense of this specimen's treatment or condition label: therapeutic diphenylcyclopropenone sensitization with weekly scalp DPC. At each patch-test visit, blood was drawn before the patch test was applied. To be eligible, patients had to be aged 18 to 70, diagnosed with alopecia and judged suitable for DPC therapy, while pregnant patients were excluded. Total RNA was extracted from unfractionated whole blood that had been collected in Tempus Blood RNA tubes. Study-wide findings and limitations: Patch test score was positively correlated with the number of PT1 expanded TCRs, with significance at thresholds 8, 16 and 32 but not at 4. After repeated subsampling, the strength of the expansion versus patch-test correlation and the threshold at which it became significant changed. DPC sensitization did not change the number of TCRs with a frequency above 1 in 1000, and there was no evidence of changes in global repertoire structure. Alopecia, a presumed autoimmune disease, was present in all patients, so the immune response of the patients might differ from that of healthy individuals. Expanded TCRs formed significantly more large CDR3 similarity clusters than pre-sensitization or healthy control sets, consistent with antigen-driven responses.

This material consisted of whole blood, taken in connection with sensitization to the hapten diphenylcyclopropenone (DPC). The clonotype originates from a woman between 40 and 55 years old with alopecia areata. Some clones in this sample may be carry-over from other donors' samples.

The bases are TGTGCCAGCACAGGGATCTACAATGAGCAGTTCTTC. This encodes CASTGIYNEQFF. Rearrangement joined TRBV4-2 to TRBJ2-1, with a tentative D gene TRBD1 over 5 matching bases. Reading from cysteine to phenylalanine, the CDR3 counts 12 amino acids. Here the CDR3 DNA is all that survives: 36 bases in frame from base 1. The V and J ends are trimmed by 7 bases and 3 bases, leaving 7 bases between them. The germline V gene yields LGHNA for CDR1 and YNFKEQ for CDR2.